These 20 T cell receptor beta chains share one sample of origin, sequenced in a study of shared clonotypes between healthy human individuals (dated by TCRdb to the early 2020s). To prepare the library, the immunoSEQ multiplex PCR assay was applied. The table comes from immuneACCESS by way of TCRdb, which keeps in-frame sequences with V and J called. Part of the clones is missing from these tables; in studies checked, under half for an unresolved V gene and the rest for unknown reasons. This sample comprises some 1,400,000 clones, 95% to 97% of them detected only once. The leading ten clones occupy roughly 1.2% of the sample. The specimen sequenced was naive CD4+ T cells sorted from blood. The meaning of the sample's cell subset or site label: CD45RA+ positively selected. The receptors were sampled from a man aged 25-45 years in good health.

The chain links TRBV9 to TRBJ2-2, with a possible D match to TRBD2 (6 bases). This CDR3 is 15 amino acids long. Germline V CDR1 and CDR2: SGDLS, YYNGEE. The ends were cut back, 0 bases at V and 5 bases at J, with 11 bases in the middle. The CDR3 sequence: CASSVAGSRTGELFF. The CDR3 DNA is TGTGCCAGCAGCGTAGCCGGGAGTCGAACCGGGGAGCTGTTTTTT.

This rearrangement joins TRBV10-1 to TRBJ1-5, with D unresolved. This CDR3 has 13 residues. The germline V and J ends were trimmed by 4 bases and 5 bases, with 9 bases remaining between them. Per germline, CDR1 WNHNN and CDR2 SYGVQD (reference sequence). CDR3 sequence: CASSVGRDQPQHF. The CDR3 bases are TGCGCCAGCAGTGTGGGTCGAGATCAGCCCCAGCATTTT.

This chain links TRBV29-1 with TRBJ2-3, with 9 bases aligning to TRBD1. The junction had 5 bases not matched to a gene; V was cut back by 6 bases and J by 4 bases. The CDR3 loop spans 13 amino acids. CDR1 SQVTM and CDR2 ANQGSEA come from the germline V gene. The CDR3 reads CSVGTGRADTQYF. The CDR3 nucleotides read TGCAGCGTAGGGACAGGGCGGGCAGATACGCAGTATTTT.

The chain uses TRBV6-6 and TRBJ2-7; possible D gene TRBD2, 5 bases. The CDR3 spans 14 residues. Trimming took 2 bases from V and 6 from J, leaving 14 bases between them. The germline CDR1 and CDR2 sequences are MNHNY and SVGAGI (reference sequence). The CDR3 spells CASSYGLEGSEQYF. The CDR3 DNA is TGTGCCAGCAGTTACGGGCTAGAGGGTTCCGAGCAGTACTTC.

The J gene is TRBJ2-2, the V gene TRBV30, with D uncertain. Germline lookup yields CDR1 GTSNPN and CDR2 SVGIG (reference sequence). The CDR3 extends over 13 amino acids. V was trimmed by 5 bases and J by 5 bases, leaving 12 bases between them. The CDR3 DNA sequence: TGTGCCTGGGCGACCTTTCTTACCGGGGAGCTGTTTTTT. Protein sequence: CAWATFLTGELFF.

The chain joins TRBV9 to TRBJ2-1; 9 positions agree with TRBD2. V was clipped by 4 bases and J by 1 base; unmatched bases: 9. CDR1 SGDLS and CDR2 YYNGEE come from the germline V gene. The CDR3 has 17 residues. The CDR3 coding sequence is TGTGCCAGCAGCTCCCCTGCGGCGGGAGGGTCCTACAATGAGCAGTTCTTC. Translating it yields CASSSPAAGGSYNEQFF.

This chain links TRBV15 with TRBJ2-3; D is perhaps TRBD2 (6 bases). Trimming pared 3 bases from V and 1 base from J, leaving 11 bases between. Looked up from germline, CDR1 is LNHNV and CDR2 is YYDKDF (reference sequence). The CDR3 is 15 residues long. In DNA, the CDR3 is TGTGCCACCAGCAGCCGGGAGATCGGCACAGATACGCAGTATTTT. Translation gives CATSSREIGTDTQYF.

This sequence joins TRBV5-1 and TRBJ2-1; 8 bases agree with TRBD2. V gave up 3 bases and J gave up 1 base; unmatched junction bases: 12. The CDR3 runs 18 residues. CDR1 and CDR2 from the germline V gene are SGHRS and YFSETQ. CDR3 nucleotide sequence: TGCGCCAGCAGCTCCCGGGGGGCTCCTAGCGGGTCCTACAATGAGCAGTTCTTC. It specifies CASSSRGAPSGSYNEQFF.

This chain links TRBV5-6 with TRBJ2-1; D is possibly TRBD1 or TRBD2 (6 bases each). Germline assignment: CDR1 SGHDT and CDR2 YYEEEE. V was shortened by 3 bases and J by 3 bases, with 16 bases between the two germline ends. The CDR3 is 16 residues long. The CDR3 DNA follows: TGTGCCAGCAGCTATATGAACGGGGGCTACTACAATGAGCAGTTCTTC. Its translation: CASSYMNGGYYNEQFF.

A remark on this clone: Within the sample, other DNA sequences also encode this same CDR3. The chain couples TRBV28 to TRBJ1-2; tentatively, D is TRBD1 (5 bases). V was pared by 5 bases and J by 0 bases, with 7 bases between. Germline CDR1 and CDR2: MDHEN and SYDVKM. This CDR3 is 13 amino acids long. In nucleotides, the CDR3 is TGTGCCAGCAGTCCGACAGCTAACTATGGCTACACCTTC. Translating it yields CASSPTANYGYTF.

The J gene is TRBJ1-2, the V gene TRBV28; possibly TRBD1 for D (5 bases). Germline V gene data show CDR1 as MDHEN and CDR2 as SYDVKM. Trimming stripped 2 bases from V and 4 bases from J, with 20 bases between. CDR3 length equals 17 residues. CDR3: CASSLVFAGHQGYGYTF. CDR3 coding DNA: TGTGCCAGCAGTTTAGTTTTTGCGGGCCATCAGGGCTATGGCTACACCTTC.

V is TRBV27 and J is TRBJ2-5, with 7 bases matching TRBD1. The CDR3 is 15 residues long. Germline values: CDR1 MNHEY, CDR2 SMNVEV (reference sequence). The V gene end was trimmed by 5 bases and the J gene end by 5 bases; junction bases not matched to a gene: 11. CDR3 in amino acids: CASSPQLTGLETQYF. The CDR3 nucleotides are TGTGCCAGCAGTCCCCAATTGACAGGGCTGGAGACCCAGTACTTC.

Remarks on this clone: This specimen includes other DNA sequences encoding the same CDR3. The chain recombines TRBV5-1 with TRBJ2-5; perhaps TRBD1 as D (5 bases). CDR1 and CDR2 from the germline V gene are SGHRS and YFSETQ. This CDR3 comprises 14 residues. V was pared by 0 bases and J by 3 bases, with 9 bases between. CDR3 nucleotide sequence: TGCGCCAGCAGCTTGGGTCAGGGTGAAGAGACCCAGTACTTC. The encoded protein is CASSLGQGEETQYF. Together with reference TRBV5-1 and TRBJ2-5, the CDR3 gives the full variable domain: KAGVTQTPRYLIKTRGQQVTLSCSPISGHRSVSWYQQTPGQGLQFLFEYFSETQRNKGNFPGRFSGRQFSNSRSEMNVSTLELGDSALYLCASSLGQGEETQYFGPGTRLLVL.

This chain connects TRBV6-5 to TRBJ1-2, with no clear D. The CDR3 loop spans 12 amino acids. Germline-derived CDR1 and CDR2 are MNHEY and SVGAGI. Deletions cut 6 bases from V and 6 bases from J, with 11 bases between. The CDR3, as DNA: TGTGCCAGCAGCCCGGAGGGTAATGGCTACACCTTC. Its protein is CASSPEGNGYTF.

The genes are TRBV11-2 and TRBJ1-5, with unresolved D. CDR3 length: 13 amino acids. Trimming removed 2 bases from V and 8 bases from J, with 10 bases in between. The germline gives CDR1 SGHAT, CDR2 FQNNGV. CDR3 nucleotide sequence: TGTGCCAGCAGCTTAATAGGGCACGAGCCCCAGCATTTT. Amino acids: CASSLIGHEPQHF.

The rearrangement uses TRBV19 and TRBJ2-1; D may be TRBD1 or TRBD2 (7 bases each). There are 13 residues in the CDR3. Trimming removed 3 bases from V and 9 bases from J, with 12 bases in between. Germline-derived CDR1 and CDR2 are LNHDA and SQIVND (reference sequence). The CDR3 DNA is TGTGCCAGTAGTATTCAGGGGGGGGTTGAGCAGTTCTTC. Its translation is CASSIQGGVEQFF.

This chain joins TRBV30 and TRBJ1-2, with D hard to call. The V and J ends lost 0 bases and 7 bases respectively, with 18 bases between them. The CDR3 contains 15 residues. Looked up from germline, CDR1 is GTSNPN and CDR2 is SVGIG (reference sequence). The CDR3 DNA follows: TGTGCCTGGAGTGTAAGTTTATCCGCGCTGTTTGGCTACACCTTC. As protein: CAWSVSLSALFGYTF.

The V call is TRBV13, the J call TRBJ2-2, with a possible D match to TRBD1 (5 bases). CDR1 is PRHDT and CDR2 is FYEKMQ in the germline V gene (reference sequence). V lost 3 bases and J lost 5, with 13 bases in between. The CDR3 spans 15 residues. CDR3 in amino acids: CASSFGHVRTGELFF. Written as DNA, the CDR3 is TGTGCCAGCAGCTTTGGACATGTAAGGACCGGGGAGCTGTTTTTT.

The chain joins TRBV7-2 to TRBJ2-7, with 8 nucleotides matching TRBD1. After removal of 4 bases from V and 7 bases from J, the junction contained 9 bases not matched to a gene. The CDR3 sequence is 14 residues long. Germline lookup yields CDR1 SGHTA and CDR2 FQGNSA. CDR3 amino acids: CASSYRTGSGEQYF. The CDR3 DNA follows: TGTGCCAGCAGCTATAGGACAGGGTCGGGGGAGCAGTACTTC. Looking up the rest from reference TRBV7-2 and TRBJ2-7 gives the full variable domain: GAGVSQSPSNKVTEKGKDVELRCDPISGHTALYWYRQSLGQGLEFLIYFQGNSAPDKSGLPSDRFSAERTGGSVSTLTIQRTQQEDSAVYLCASSYRTGSGEQYFGPGTRLTVT.

The CDR3 sequence: CASSASSQNTEAFF. The CDR3 coding sequence is TGTGCCAGCAGCGCCTCGTCTCAGAACACTGAAGCTTTCTTT. The chain couples TRBV9 to TRBJ1-1; no firm D call. This CDR3 comprises 14 residues. CDR1 is SGDLS, CDR2 YYNGEE, per germline. V was trimmed by 3 bases and J by 1 base, leaving 10 bases between them.